A single sample gave rise to the 4 T cell receptor beta chains below, sequenced in a study of shared clonotypes between healthy human individuals. The method was immunoSEQ multiplex PCR; TCRdb's version includes in-frame clones alone and lacks a portion of them. The sample shows about 2.3 million clones, approximately 93% of them seen only once. The source material was naive CD4+ T cells from PBMCs. Subset indicated: CD45RA+ positively selected. These receptors originate from a man younger than 30 in good health. Some clones in this sample may be carry-over from other donors' samples.

Turning to this clone: Within the sample, other DNA sequences also encode this same CDR3. V usage is TRBV5-1 and J usage is TRBJ1-5, with D maybe TRBD1 (6 bases). The ends were cut back, 4 bases at V and 4 bases at J, with 9 bases in the middle. The CDR3 loop spans 13 amino acids. The V gene's germline CDR1 is SGHRS and CDR2 YFSETQ. The CDR3 region has the DNA TGCGCCAGCAGCCTTGGACAGAATCAGCCCCAGCATTTT. It encodes CASSLGQNQPQHF.

Of note for this clone: The sample contains more than one DNA sequence encoding this CDR3. The chain is built from TRBV6-5 and TRBJ2-6; D gene unclear. V dropped 3 bases and J dropped 0 bases, with 6 bases sitting between them. Germline V gene lookup returns CDR1 MNHEY and CDR2 SVGAGI. This CDR3 has 15 amino acids. CDR3 region: CASSYQVSGANVLTF. In nucleotides, the CDR3 is TGTGCCAGCAGTTATCAGGTCTCTGGGGCCAACGTCCTGACTTTC.

This clone appeared once. The chain employs TRBV21-1 and TRBJ1-2; TRBD1, the table's D call, was not compared with the DNA. TRBV21-1 is a recognized pseudogene. The CDR3 sequence is 13 residues long. The chain's CDR3 is CASSPQEVYGYTF. The CDR3 DNA reads TGTGCCAGCAGCCCACAGGAAGTCTATGGCTACACCTTC.

This clone has a single count. Here the CDR3 reads CASSPPGPGAYEQYF. The CDR3 coding sequence is TGTGCCAGCTCACCACCCGGGCCGGGAGCGTACGAGCAGTACTTC. This rearrangement joins TRBV18 to TRBJ2-7, with D maybe TRBD2 (6 bases). Looked up from germline, CDR1 is KGHSH and CDR2 is LQKENI. Trimming removed 0 bases from V and 4 bases from J, with 13 bases in between. The CDR3 runs to 15 residues.